The next 17 T cell receptor beta chains were all read from a single sample in a study of cytomegalovirus exposure and HLA in healthy donors. PCR involved 60 Vbeta and 13 Jbeta primers. The assay was immunoSEQ multiplex PCR, and TCRdb's table has in-frame clones only and misses some. The table records approximately 130,000 clones, roughly 82% of them present only once. Input material: PBMCs. The source of these receptors is a man aged 18 to 35 in good health and CMV-seropositive.

This chain connects TRBV6-5 to TRBJ1-2; D not certain. Germline V gives CDR1 MNHEY, CDR2 SVGAGI. V was trimmed by 2 bases and J by 8 bases, leaving 15 bases between them. The CDR3 is 14 residues long. In DNA, the CDR3 is TGTGCCAGCAGTTACGACGGTACCAGGAGGGGCTACACCTTC. This codes for CASSYDGTRRGYTF.

The chain links TRBV9 to TRBJ2-7; 7 bases are a match to TRBD1. Trimming took 4 bases from V and 5 from J; bases not matched to a gene: 3. Germline CDR1 SGDLS, CDR2 YYNGEE. This CDR3 is 12 amino acids long. CDR3 amino acids: CASSRGLHEQYF. CDR3 in DNA: TGTGCCAGCAGCAGGGGGCTCCACGAGCAGTACTTC.

The chain has TRBV30 and TRBJ1-2, with D hard to call. The CDR3 consists of 14 residues. The ends were cut back, 0 bases at V and 14 bases at J, with 22 bases in the middle. Germline values: CDR1 GTSNPN, CDR2 SVGIG (reference sequence). The DNA for the CDR3 is TGTGCCTGGAGTGTCAAAGGGTTTACGGGAGAGGCGACCTTC. Its translation: CAWSVKGFTGEATF.

Here the CDR3 reads CASSYLLPSNTGELFF. The CDR3 DNA reads TGTGCCAGCAGCTACCTACTACCTTCGAACACCGGGGAGCTGTTTTTT. The chain links TRBV5-4 to TRBJ2-2, with D unresolved. This CDR3 spans 16 amino acids. Deletions cut 3 bases from V and 0 bases from J, with 12 bases between. Germline assignment: CDR1 SGHNT and CDR2 YYREEE (reference sequence).

The chain has TRBV5-1 and TRBJ1-5, with D perhaps matching TRBD1 (6 bases). V lost 4 bases and J lost 4, with 9 bases in between. CDR3 length: 13 residues. Germline CDR1 SGHRS, CDR2 YFSETQ. CDR3 in DNA: TGCGCCAGCAGCCGCGGACAGAATCAGCCCCAGCATTTT. Translated, it gives CASSRGQNQPQHF.

The CDR3: CASSVGQGNQPQHF. The CDR3, as DNA: TGTGCCAGCAGTGTCGGACAGGGCAATCAGCCCCAGCATTTT. This chain links TRBV6-1 with TRBJ1-5; 7 positions agree with TRBD1. Germline V gives CDR1 MNHNS, CDR2 SASEGT. The J segment lost 2 bases and the V segment lost 4 bases, leaving 2 bases of the junction unmatched. There are 14 residues in the CDR3.

This clone was seen a handful of times. The V and J genes are TRBV18 and TRBJ2-7; the D gene is possibly TRBD1 (6 bases). Germline V gene lookup returns CDR1 KGHSH and CDR2 LQKENI. Between the trimmed V and J ends, which lost 3 bases and 1 base, there was a span of 10 bases. CDR3 length: 14 residues. The chain's CDR3 is CASSPTGISYEQYF. CDR3 coding DNA: TGTGCCAGCTCACCTACAGGGATTTCCTACGAGCAGTACTTC.

This clone was counted a few times. The chain joins TRBV28 to TRBJ2-7; 8 bases fit TRBD2. Germline CDR1 MDHEN, CDR2 SYDVKM. Losses at the gene ends were 6 bases for V and 4 bases for J; bases not matched to a gene: 11. The CDR3 is 15 residues long. CDR3 sequence (DNA): TGTGCCAGCAGCTCGGGGGCGGGGGGCCGTTACGAGCAGTACTTC. Its protein is CASSSGAGGRYEQYF.

J is TRBJ2-1 and V is TRBV6-1, with 13 bases lining up with TRBD2. Trimming removed 2 bases from V and 4 bases from J; junction bases left unmatched: 5. The germline gives CDR1 MNHNS, CDR2 SASEGT. This CDR3 has 17 residues. This CDR3 is CASSELLAGGFYNEQFF. CDR3 bases: TGTGCCAGCAGTGAATTACTAGCGGGGGGGTTTTACAATGAGCAGTTCTTC.

The chain uses TRBV5-5 and TRBJ2-7, with TRBD1 matching 9 bases. In germline, CDR1 is SGHKS, CDR2 YYEKEE (reference sequence). The junction had 12 bases not matched to a gene; V was cut back by 5 bases and J by 6 bases. The length of the CDR3 is 15 residues. CDR3 bases: TGTGCCAGCAGTCTTCTCCAGGGACAGGGAGGCGAGCAGTACTTC. Protein sequence: CASSLLQGQGGEQYF. Variable domain in full (rest from reference TRBV5-5 and TRBJ2-7): DAGVTQSPTHLIKTRGQQVTLRCSPISGHKSVSWYQQVLGQGPQFIFQYYEKEERGRGNFPDRFSARQFPNYSSELNVNALLLGDSALYLCASSLLQGQGGEQYFGPGTRLTVT.

Only one count was recorded for this clone. Other nucleotide sequences from this sample produce the same CDR3. The chain employs TRBV7-9 and TRBJ2-3, with D perhaps TRBD2 (6 bases). V dropped 5 bases and J dropped 2 bases, with 11 bases sitting between them. The germline gives CDR1 SEHNR, CDR2 FQNEAQ (reference sequence). The CDR3 is 14 residues long. CDR3 bases: TGTGCCAGCAGCCCCCGCGGGGCCACAGATACGCAGTATTTT. This encodes CASSPRGATDTQYF. The variable domain in full, completed from reference TRBV7-9 and TRBJ2-3, reads DTGVSQNPRHKITKRGQNVTFRCDPISEHNRLYWYRQTLGQGPEFLTYFQNEAQLEKSRLLSDRFSAERPKGSFSTLEIQRTEQGDSAMYLCASSPRGATDTQYFGPGTRLTVL.

This rearrangement joins TRBV5-5 to TRBJ2-2; TRBD1 matches 9 bases. Trimming removed 2 bases from V and 4 bases from J; junction bases left unmatched: 6. Germline CDR1 is SGHKS and CDR2 is YYEKEE (reference sequence). The CDR3 has 16 residues. The CDR3: CASSFTGGASTGELFF. CDR3 bases: TGTGCCAGCAGCTTTACAGGGGGCGCGAGCACCGGGGAGCTGTTTTTT.

The J gene is TRBJ2-1, the V gene TRBV12-5; the match to TRBD2 covers 10 bases. Per the germline V gene, CDR1 is LGHNT and CDR2 is FRNRAP. Trimming took 0 bases from V and 0 from J; bases not matched to a gene: 5. This CDR3 region has 18 residues. The CDR3 nucleotides read TGTGCTAGTGGTTTGGTACTACTAGCGGGGAGCTCCTACAATGAGCAGTTCTTC. It encodes CASGLVLLAGSSYNEQFF.

Regarding this clone: Compared with germline, one end of the junction differs, possibly owing to a read error. The gene calls are TRBV30 and TRBJ2-4; 14 nucleotides align to TRBD2. Germline CDR1 GTSNPN, CDR2 SVGIG (reference sequence). This CDR3 has 13 amino acids. CDR3 DNA: TGTGCCGTAGGACTAGCGGGAGGAAACAGTCAGTACTTC. Encoded protein: CAVGLAGGNSQYF.

This chain's CDR3 is CASSGEMGGYTF. The CDR3 bases are TGTGCCAGCAGCGGGGAAATGGGTGGCTACACCTTC. The rearrangement uses TRBV2 and TRBJ1-2; D is unclear. In germline, CDR1 is SNHLY, CDR2 FYNNEI. The length of the CDR3 is 12 residues. V was pared by 6 bases and J by 7 bases, with 12 bases between. The whole variable domain, filled in from reference TRBV2 and TRBJ1-2, reads EPEVTQTPSHQVTQMGQEVILRCVPISNHLYFYWYRQILGQKVEFLVSFYNNEISEKSEIFDDQFSVERPDGSNFTLKIRSTKLEDSAMYFCASSGEMGGYTFGSGTRLTVV.

The gene calls are TRBV5-6 and TRBJ2-2; D remains ambiguous. V lost 1 base to trimming and J lost 9 bases, with 7 bases between them. Germline lookup yields CDR1 SGHDT and CDR2 YYEEEE. CDR3 size: 12 residues. CDR3 protein: CASSLYARELFF. The CDR3 DNA is TGTGCCAGCAGCTTGTACGCGAGGGAGCTGTTTTTT.

This chain joins TRBV9 and TRBJ2-5; D remains ambiguous. V was clipped by 0 bases and J by 3 bases, with 3 bases between them. The CDR3 has 12 residues. The germline gives CDR1 SGDLS, CDR2 YYNGEE. The CDR3 region is CASSVAEETQYF. CDR3 nucleotide sequence: TGTGCCAGCAGCGTAGCCGAAGAGACCCAGTACTTC.